This is a list of T cell receptor beta chains from one sample in a study of blood T cells in healthy people across ages. TCRdb re-analysed the 5' RACE reads in MiXCR, keeping a single row per CDR3 protein. Among approximately 1,700,000 distinct CDR3 sequences listed, more than 35% were seen once. Sequences were obtained from blood. The receptor set was obtained from a human donor in good health. CDR3s include the opening cysteine and the closing phenylalanine or tryptophan. D genes are given only for firm matches. Clone sizes are given selectively: once, few, many, or a class where the clone is expanded.

TGTGCCACCAGGCCCAGGGACAGCCCCTCGCCAGATACGCAGTATTTT,CATRPRDSPSPDTQYF,TRBJ2-3,TRBD1,few,TRBV24-1
TGCAGCGCGTCCATGTTCAACGAGCAGTACTTC,CSASMFNEQYF,TRBJ2-7,NA,many,TRBV29-1
TGTGCCAGCAGCTTTTGGCCTAGCGGGGTGGAAGAGACCCAGTACTTC,CASSFWPSGVEETQYF,TRBJ2-5,TRBD2,NA,TRBV7-8
TGTGCCAGCTCACCACTGGGACCCTCTTCTCGCGGGGCCAACGTCCTGACTTTC,CASSPLGPSSRGANVLTF,TRBJ2-6,NA,few,TRBV18
TGTGCCATCAGTGAAGGGAAGGACGCCCACGGCGAGCAGTACTTC,CAISEGKDAHGEQYF,TRBJ2-7,NA,NA,TRBV10-3
TGCAGTGCTACCCCACATACCGACCGCACAGATACGCAGTATTTT,CSATPHTDRTDTQYF,TRBJ2-3,NA,NA,TRBV20-1
TGTGCCAGCAGACCCACAGGGGGCCGACAGCCCCAGCATTTT,CASRPTGGRQPQHF,TRBJ1-5,TRBD1,once,TRBV12-3/TRBV12-4
TGTGCCAGCAGTGAAGGGAGGGCCTTTTTCTATGGCTACACCTTC,CASSEGRAFFYGYTF,TRBJ1-2,NA,few,TRBV25-1
TGTGCCAGCTCACCAGTTTCGGGGGGGAGCACAGATACGCAGTATTTT,CASSPVSGGSTDTQYF,TRBJ2-3,TRBD2,NA,TRBV18
TGCAGCGGATCGACCCAATTGAACACTGAAGCTTTCTTT,CSGSTQLNTEAFF,TRBJ1-1,NA,once,TRBV29-1
TGTGCTAGTGGTTTACCTAGCAGGGGGGCACCAAACATTCAGTACTTC,CASGLPSRGAPNIQYF,TRBJ2-4,NA,NA,TRBV12-5
TGTGCCAGCACCCAACCATCGACAGGGGGCGGACCCTATGGCTACACCTTC,CASTQPSTGGGPYGYTF,TRBJ1-2,TRBD1,NA,TRBV7-9
TGTGCCAGCAGGGCGGGACAGGGAGTTTATGGCTACACCTTC,CASRAGQGVYGYTF,TRBJ1-2,TRBD1,few,TRBV6-6
TGTGCCAGCAGCAGCACCCAGAACTCCTACAATGAGCAGTTCTTC,CASSSTQNSYNEQFF,TRBJ2-1,NA,NA,TRBV3-1
TGCAGCACCAAAATCGGGTCCTCCTACGAGCAGTACTTC,CSTKIGSSYEQYF,TRBJ2-7,NA,NA,TRBV29-1
TGTGCCAGCAGCTTAGGGGCAGAGGTTAACTATGGCTACACCTTC,CASSLGAEVNYGYTF,TRBJ1-2,NA,NA,TRBV7-2
TGTGCCAGCAGCCGACGTGGAGGCTGGAGCTCCTACAATGAGCAGTTCTTC,CASSRRGGWSSYNEQFF,TRBJ2-1,NA,few,TRBV7-9
TGCAGCGCCCCTCTTCCTAACTATGGCTACACCTTC,CSAPLPNYGYTF,TRBJ1-2,NA,many,TRBV29-1
TGTGCCAGCTCACCTCTACCAACGGAGCCCCAGCATTTT,CASSPLPTEPQHF,TRBJ1-5,NA,once,TRBV18
TGTGCCAGCAGCCTTGGGACAGGGAGGTTAGACGAGCAGTACTTC,CASSLGTGRLDEQYF,TRBJ2-7,TRBD1,NA,TRBV9
TGTGCCAGCAGTTACTCCCCGGGAGCCTACGAGCAGTACTTC,CASSYSPGAYEQYF,TRBJ2-7,NA,NA,TRBV6-5
TGTGCCAGCAATTCGGCGGACAGGCACCCCTACGAGCAGTACTTC,CASNSADRHPYEQYF,TRBJ2-7,TRBD1,few,TRBV7-9
TGTGCCAGCAGGGGCGAGGGAGAAGACTACAATGAGCAGTTCTTC,CASRGEGEDYNEQFF,TRBJ2-1,NA,few,TRBV2
TGTGCCAGCAGCTTGGGCAGGGGAGACCCCTATAATTCACCCCTCCACTTT,CASSLGRGDPYNSPLHF,TRBJ1-6,NA,NA,TRBV5-6
TGTGCCAGCAGTTTCGGACAGGCGGGAGATACGCAGTATTTT,CASSFGQAGDTQYF,TRBJ2-3,TRBD1,few,TRBV28
TGCAGTGCCGTACAAGGGATAGGGTACAATGAGCAGTTCTTC,CSAVQGIGYNEQFF,TRBJ2-1,NA,NA,TRBV20-1
TGCGCCAGCAGCCAAGAGTGGCCGGGAGTTCGGACCCAGTACTTC,CASSQEWPGVRTQYF,TRBJ2-5,NA,few,TRBV4-3
TGTGCCAGCAGTTGGAGTGGTGGCTACACCTTC,CASSWSGGYTF,TRBJ1-2,NA,few,TRBV6-2/TRBV6-3
TGCGCCAGCAGCTTGGGGCAGGGGGCATACACAGATACGCAGTATTTT,CASSLGQGAYTDTQYF,TRBJ2-3,TRBD1,NA,TRBV5-1